The sequence of this T cell receptor (beta chain) was determined in a study of shared clonotypes between healthy human individuals. Study information: A donor's plate count was three for CD4 naive and three for CD4 memory; CD8 naive had two and CD8 memory one. Study conclusions and caveats: Having only a few donors restricted how much genetic and exposure-history diversity was captured. Sampling included only blood; tissue repertoires likely differ.

Some clones are missing from TCRdb's copy, which holds only in-frame ones; the method was immunoSEQ multiplex PCR. The top ten hold approximately 2% of the sample, which has 600,000 to 750,000 clones, 55% to 80% seen once. As regards this clone: As yet, its antigen is unknown.

Germline V gene data show CDR1 as SEHNR and CDR2 as FQNEAQ (reference sequence). The CDR3 is 14 amino acids. V lost 2 bases and J 2 bases, leaving 9 bases between the germline ends. V is TRBV7-9 and J is TRBJ1-1; no firm D call. Sequenced: memory CD4+ T cells sorted from blood. Sample subset: CD45RA-negative fraction. This TCR derives from a young woman in good health. CDR3 region: CASSLTRGNTEAFF. In DNA, the CDR3 is TGTGCCAGCAGCTTAACCCGGGGTAACACTGAAGCTTTCTTT. The variable domain in full, completed from reference TRBV7-9 and TRBJ1-1, reads DTGVSQNPRHKITKRGQNVTFRCDPISEHNRLYWYRQTLGQGPEFLTYFQNEAQLEKSRLLSDRFSAERPKGSFSTLEIQRTEQGDSAMYLCASSLTRGNTEAFFGQGTRLTVV.